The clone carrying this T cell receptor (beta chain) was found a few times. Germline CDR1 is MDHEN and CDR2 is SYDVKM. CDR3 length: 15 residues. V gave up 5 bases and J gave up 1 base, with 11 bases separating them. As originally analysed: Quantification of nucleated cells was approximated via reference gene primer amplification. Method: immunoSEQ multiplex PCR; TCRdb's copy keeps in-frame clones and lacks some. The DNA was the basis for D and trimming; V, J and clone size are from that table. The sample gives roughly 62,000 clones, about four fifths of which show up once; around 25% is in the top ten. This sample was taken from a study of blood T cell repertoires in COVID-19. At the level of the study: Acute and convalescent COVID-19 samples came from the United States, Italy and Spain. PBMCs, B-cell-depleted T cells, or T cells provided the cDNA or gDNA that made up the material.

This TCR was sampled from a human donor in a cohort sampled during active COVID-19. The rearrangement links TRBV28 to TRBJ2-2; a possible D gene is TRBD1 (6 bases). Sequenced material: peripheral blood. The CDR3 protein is CASSAPGQNTGELFF. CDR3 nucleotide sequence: TGTGCCAGCAGTGCCCCGGGACAGAACACCGGGGAGCTGTTTTTT.